This T cell receptor (beta chain) emerged from a study of T cell repertoires in cytomegalovirus infection. Study details: Public TCR beta signature analysis indicated the presence of both CMV infection and matching HLA type.

This CDR3 is built from 17 residues. The junction had 6 bases not matched to a gene; V was cut back by 5 bases and J by 0 bases. There are a few counts of this clonotype. What it recognizes is unknown. TCRdb independently ran MiXCR on the reads; one entry per CDR3 protein. Of 160,000 or so distinct CDR3 sequences in the sample, roughly 18% were seen once. Findings and caveats of the study: Ex vivo, HLA-C-restricted CMV-specific TCR beta clonotypes prevailed over the rest of the response. Carriers of CMV and the relevant HLA type were discriminated by public TCR beta frequency.

The sequenced sample consisted of CD8+ T cells from PBMCs. The receptor comes from a human donor in good health (CMV status not recorded). Some clones in this sample may be carry-over from other donors' samples. This chain uses TRBV12-3 or TRBV12-4 with TRBJ1-4; 10 bases fit TRBD1. CDR3 nucleotides: TGTGCCAGCAGTCCCGGGACAGGGGATGCAACTAATGAAAAACTGTTTTTT. Translated: CASSPGTGDATNEKLFF.